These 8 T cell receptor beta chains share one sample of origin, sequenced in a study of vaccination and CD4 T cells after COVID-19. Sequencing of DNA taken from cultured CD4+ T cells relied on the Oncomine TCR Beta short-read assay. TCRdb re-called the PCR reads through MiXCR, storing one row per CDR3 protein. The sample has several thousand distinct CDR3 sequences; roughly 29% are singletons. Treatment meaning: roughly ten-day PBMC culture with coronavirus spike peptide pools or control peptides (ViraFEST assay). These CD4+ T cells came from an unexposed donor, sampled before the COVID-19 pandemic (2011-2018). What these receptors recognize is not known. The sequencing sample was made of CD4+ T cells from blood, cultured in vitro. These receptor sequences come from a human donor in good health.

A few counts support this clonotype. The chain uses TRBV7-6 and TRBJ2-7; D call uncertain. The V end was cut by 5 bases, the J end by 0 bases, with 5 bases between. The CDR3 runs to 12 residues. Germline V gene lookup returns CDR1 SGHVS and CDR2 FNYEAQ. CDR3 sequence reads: CASSPNSYEQYF. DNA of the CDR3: TGTGCCAGCAGCCCCAACTCCTACGAGCAGTACTTC. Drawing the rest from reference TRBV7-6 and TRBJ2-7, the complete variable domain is GAGVSQSPRYKVTKRGQDVALRCDPISGHVSLYWYRQALGQGPEFLTYFNYEAQQDKSGLPNDRFSAERPEGSISTLTIQRTEQRDSAMYRCASSPNSYEQYFGPGTRLTVT.

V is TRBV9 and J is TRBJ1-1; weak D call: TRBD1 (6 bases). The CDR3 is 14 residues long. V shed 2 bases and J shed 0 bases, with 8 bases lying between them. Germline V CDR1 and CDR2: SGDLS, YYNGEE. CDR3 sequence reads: CASSVGQLNTEAFF. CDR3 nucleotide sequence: TGTGCCAGCAGCGTCGGACAGCTGAACACTGAAGCTTTCTTT.

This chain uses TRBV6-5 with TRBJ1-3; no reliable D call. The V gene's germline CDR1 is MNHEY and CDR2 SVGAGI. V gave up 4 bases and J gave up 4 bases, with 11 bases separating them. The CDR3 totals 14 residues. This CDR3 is CASSSVLSGNTIYF. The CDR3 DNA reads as TGTGCCAGCAGTTCCGTACTTAGCGGAAACACCATATATTTT.

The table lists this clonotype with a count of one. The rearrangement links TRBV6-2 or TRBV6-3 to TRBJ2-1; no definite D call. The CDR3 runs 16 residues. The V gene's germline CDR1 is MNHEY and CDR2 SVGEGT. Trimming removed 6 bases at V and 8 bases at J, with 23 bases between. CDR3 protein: CASRLITYSQSYEQFF. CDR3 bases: TGTGCCAGCAGGCTTATAACATACTCACAGAGCTATGAGCAGTTCTTC.

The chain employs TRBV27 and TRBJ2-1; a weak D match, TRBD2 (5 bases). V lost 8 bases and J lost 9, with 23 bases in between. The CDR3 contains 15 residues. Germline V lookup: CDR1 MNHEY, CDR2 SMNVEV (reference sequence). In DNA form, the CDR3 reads TGTGCCAGCGGCGTGAGAACAGCGGTGGTTAGTGAGCAGTTCTTC. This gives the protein CASGVRTAVVSEQFF.

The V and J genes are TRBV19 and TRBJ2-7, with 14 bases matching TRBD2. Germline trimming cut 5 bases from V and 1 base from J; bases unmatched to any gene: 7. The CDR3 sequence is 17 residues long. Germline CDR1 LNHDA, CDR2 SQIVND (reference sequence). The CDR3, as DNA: TGTGCCAGTAGTCCGGGACTAGCGGGGGATACGTCCTACGAGCAGTACTTC. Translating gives CASSPGLAGDTSYEQYF.

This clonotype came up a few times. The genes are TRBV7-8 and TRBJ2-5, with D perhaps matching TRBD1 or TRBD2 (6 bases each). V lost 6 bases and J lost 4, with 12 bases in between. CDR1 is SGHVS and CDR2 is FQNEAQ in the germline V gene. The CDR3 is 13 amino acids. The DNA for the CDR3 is TGTGCCAGCAGTATAGGAGGGGGAGAGACCCAGTACTTC. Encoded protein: CASSIGGGETQYF.

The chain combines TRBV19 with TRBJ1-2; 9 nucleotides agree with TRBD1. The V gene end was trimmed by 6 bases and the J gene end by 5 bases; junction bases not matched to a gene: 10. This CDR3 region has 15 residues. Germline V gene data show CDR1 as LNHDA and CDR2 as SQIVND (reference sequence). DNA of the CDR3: TGTGCCAGTAGCCCCGGGACAGGGTATTCTTATGGCTACACCTTC. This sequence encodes CASSPGTGYSYGYTF.